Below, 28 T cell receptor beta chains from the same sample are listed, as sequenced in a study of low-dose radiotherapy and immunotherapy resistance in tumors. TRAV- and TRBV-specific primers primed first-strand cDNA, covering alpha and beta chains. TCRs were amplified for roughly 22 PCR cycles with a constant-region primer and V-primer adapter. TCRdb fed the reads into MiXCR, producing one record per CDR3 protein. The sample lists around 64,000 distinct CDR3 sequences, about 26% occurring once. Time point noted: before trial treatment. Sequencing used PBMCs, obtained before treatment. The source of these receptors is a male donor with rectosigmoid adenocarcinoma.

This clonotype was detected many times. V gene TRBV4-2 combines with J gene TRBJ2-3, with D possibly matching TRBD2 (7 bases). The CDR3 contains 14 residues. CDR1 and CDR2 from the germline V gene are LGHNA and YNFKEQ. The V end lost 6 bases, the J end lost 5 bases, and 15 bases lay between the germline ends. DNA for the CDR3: TGTGCCAGCAGGCCAGGGGTAGCGGGAGATACGCAGTATTTT. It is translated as CASRPGVAGDTQYF.

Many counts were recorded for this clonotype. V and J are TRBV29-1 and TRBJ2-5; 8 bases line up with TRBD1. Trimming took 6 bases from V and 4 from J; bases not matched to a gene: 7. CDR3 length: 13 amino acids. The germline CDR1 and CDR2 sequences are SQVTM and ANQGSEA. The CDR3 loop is CSVAETGAETQYF. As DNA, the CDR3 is TGCAGCGTGGCTGAGACAGGGGCAGAGACCCAGTACTTC.

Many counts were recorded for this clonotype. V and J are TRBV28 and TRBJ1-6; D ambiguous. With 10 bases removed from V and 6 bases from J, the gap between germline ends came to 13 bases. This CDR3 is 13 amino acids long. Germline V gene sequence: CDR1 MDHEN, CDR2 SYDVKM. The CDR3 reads CATYEEFNSPLHF. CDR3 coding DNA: TGTGCCACTTACGAGGAGTTTAATTCACCCCTCCACTTT.

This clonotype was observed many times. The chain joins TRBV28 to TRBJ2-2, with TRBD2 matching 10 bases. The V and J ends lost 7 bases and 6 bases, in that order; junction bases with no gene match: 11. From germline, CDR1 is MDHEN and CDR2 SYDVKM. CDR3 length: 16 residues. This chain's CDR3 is CASKEGSGRAPGELFF. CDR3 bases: TGTGCCAGCAAGGAGGGAAGCGGGAGGGCCCCCGGGGAGCTGTTTTTT.

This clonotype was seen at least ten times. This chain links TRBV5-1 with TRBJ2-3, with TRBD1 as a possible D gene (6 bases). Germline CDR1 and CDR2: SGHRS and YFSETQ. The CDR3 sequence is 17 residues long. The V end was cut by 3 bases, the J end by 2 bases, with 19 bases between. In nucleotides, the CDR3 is TGCGCCAGCAGCTACGGGACACAAAACCCGTCCACAGATACGCAGTATTTT. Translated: CASSYGTQNPSTDTQYF.

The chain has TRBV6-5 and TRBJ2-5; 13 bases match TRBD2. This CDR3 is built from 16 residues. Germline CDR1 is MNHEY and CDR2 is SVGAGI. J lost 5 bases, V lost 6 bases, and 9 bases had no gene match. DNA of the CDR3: TGTGCCAGCAGGCGGGGACTAGCGGGAACGGTCGAGACCCAGTACTTC. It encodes CASRRGLAGTVETQYF.

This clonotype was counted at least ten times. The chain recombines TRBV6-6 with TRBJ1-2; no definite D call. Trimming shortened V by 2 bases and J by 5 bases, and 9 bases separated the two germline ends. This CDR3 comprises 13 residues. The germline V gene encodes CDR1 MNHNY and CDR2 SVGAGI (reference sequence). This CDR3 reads CASSYNKRYGYTF. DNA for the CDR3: TGTGCCAGCAGTTACAACAAGCGTTATGGCTACACCTTC.

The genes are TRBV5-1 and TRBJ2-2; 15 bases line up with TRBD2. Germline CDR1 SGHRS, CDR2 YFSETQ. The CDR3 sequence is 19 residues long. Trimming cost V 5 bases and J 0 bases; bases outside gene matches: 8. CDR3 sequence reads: CASRPGLAGGPANTGELFF. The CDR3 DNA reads TGCGCCAGCAGACCCGGACTAGCGGGAGGGCCCGCGAACACCGGGGAGCTGTTTTTT.

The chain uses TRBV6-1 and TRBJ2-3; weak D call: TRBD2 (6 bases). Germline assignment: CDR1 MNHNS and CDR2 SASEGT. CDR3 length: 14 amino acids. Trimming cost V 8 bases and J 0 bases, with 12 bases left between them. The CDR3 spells CASLGGTSTDTQYF. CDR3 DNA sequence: TGTGCCAGCTTGGGGGGAACTAGCACAGATACGCAGTATTTT.

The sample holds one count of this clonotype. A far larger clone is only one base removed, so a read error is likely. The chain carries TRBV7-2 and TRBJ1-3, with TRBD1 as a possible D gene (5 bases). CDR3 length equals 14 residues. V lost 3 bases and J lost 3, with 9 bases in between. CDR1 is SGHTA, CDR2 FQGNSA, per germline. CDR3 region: CASSFAGVGNTIYF. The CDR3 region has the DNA TGTGCCAGCAGCTTTGCGGGGGTTGGAAACACCATATATTTT.

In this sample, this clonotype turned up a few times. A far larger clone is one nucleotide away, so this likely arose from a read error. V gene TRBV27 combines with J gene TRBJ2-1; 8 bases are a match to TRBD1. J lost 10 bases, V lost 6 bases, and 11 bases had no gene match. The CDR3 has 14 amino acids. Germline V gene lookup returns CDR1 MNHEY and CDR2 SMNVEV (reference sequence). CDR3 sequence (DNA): TGTGCCAGCAGGAGGGACAGGTCCTCCTACGAGCAGTTCTTC. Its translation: CASRRDRSSYEQFF.

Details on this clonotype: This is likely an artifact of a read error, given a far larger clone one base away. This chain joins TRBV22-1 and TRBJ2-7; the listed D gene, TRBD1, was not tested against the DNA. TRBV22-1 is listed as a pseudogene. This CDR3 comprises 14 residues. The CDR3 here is CARGAGPPPYEQCF. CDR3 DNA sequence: TGTGCCCGCGGCGCGGGGCCACCTCCCTACGAGCAGTGCTTC.

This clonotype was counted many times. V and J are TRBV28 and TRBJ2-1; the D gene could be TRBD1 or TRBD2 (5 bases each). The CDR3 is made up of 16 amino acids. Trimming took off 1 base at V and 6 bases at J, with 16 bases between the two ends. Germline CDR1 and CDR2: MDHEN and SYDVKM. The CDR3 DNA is TGTGCCAGCAGTTTATCCGGGACCATCTGGGCCAATGAGCAGTTCTTC. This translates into CASSLSGTIWANEQFF.

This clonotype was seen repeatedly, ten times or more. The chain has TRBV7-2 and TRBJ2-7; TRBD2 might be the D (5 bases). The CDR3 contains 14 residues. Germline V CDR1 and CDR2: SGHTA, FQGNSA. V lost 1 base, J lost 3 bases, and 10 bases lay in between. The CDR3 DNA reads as TGTGCCAGCAGCTTAGGACTACCGAGCTACGAGCAGTACTTC. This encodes CASSLGLPSYEQYF.

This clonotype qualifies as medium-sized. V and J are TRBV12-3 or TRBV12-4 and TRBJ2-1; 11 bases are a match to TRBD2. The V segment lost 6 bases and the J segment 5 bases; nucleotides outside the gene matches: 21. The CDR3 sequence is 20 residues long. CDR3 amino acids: CASSRRPAFLGTSGDNEQFF. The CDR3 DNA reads TGTGCCAGCAGCCGCCGTCCCGCCTTTCTTGGGACTAGCGGCGACAATGAGCAGTTCTTC.

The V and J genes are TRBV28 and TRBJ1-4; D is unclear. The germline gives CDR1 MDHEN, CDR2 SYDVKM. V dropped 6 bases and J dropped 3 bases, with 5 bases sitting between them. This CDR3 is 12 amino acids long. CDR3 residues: CASRAPNEKLFF. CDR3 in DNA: TGTGCCAGCAGGGCTCCTAATGAAAAACTGTTTTTT.

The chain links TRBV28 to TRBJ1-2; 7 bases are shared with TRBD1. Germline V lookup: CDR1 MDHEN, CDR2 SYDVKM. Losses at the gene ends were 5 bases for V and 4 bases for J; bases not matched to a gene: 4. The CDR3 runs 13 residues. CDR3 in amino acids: CASSPGQSYGYTF. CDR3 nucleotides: TGTGCCAGCAGTCCGGGACAGTCCTATGGCTACACCTTC.

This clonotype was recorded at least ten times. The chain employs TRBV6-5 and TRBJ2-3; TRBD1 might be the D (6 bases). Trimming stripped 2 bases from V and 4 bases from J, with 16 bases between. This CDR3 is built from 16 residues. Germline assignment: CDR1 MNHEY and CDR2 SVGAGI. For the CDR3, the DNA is TGTGCCAGCAGTTACCAGACAGGTACCTTGGCAGATACGCAGTATTTT. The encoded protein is CASSYQTGTLADTQYF.

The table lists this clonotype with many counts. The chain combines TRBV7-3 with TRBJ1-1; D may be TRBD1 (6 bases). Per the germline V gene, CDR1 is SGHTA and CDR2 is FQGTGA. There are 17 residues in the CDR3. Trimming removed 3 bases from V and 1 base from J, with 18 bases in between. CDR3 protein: CASSFFQGMGGNTEAFF. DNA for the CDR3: TGTGCCAGCAGCTTTTTCCAGGGGATGGGAGGGAACACTGAAGCTTTCTTT.

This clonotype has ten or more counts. Here the CDR3 reads CASRAGTGNTGELFF. As DNA, the CDR3 is TGTGCCAGCAGAGCCGGGACAGGGAACACCGGGGAGCTGTTTTTT. This chain links TRBV7-2 with TRBJ2-2, with 8 bases that match TRBD1. V shed 6 bases, J shed 1 base, and the junction held 4 bases outside the gene matches. Per germline, CDR1 SGHTA and CDR2 FQGNSA. There are 15 residues in the CDR3.

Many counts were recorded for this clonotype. CDR3 DNA sequence: TGTGCCAGCAGTTACGGTAGCAATCAGCCCCAGCATTTT. It is translated as CASSYGSNQPQHF. The J gene is TRBJ1-5, the V gene TRBV6-6; D is undetermined. CDR3 size: 13 residues. The V and J ends lost 2 bases and 0 bases respectively, with 2 bases between them. Looked up from germline, CDR1 is MNHNY and CDR2 is SVGAGI (reference sequence).

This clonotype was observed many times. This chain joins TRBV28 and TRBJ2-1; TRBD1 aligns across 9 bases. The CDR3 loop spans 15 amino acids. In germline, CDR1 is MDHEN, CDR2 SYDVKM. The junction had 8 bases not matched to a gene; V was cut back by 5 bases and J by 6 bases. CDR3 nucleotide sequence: TGTGCCAGCAGTGTCCGGGACAGGGTAATCAATGAGCAGTTCTTC. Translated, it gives CASSVRDRVINEQFF.

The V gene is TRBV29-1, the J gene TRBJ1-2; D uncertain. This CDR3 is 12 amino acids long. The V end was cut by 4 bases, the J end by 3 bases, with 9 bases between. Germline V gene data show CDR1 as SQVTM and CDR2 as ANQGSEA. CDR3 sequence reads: CSVGWGDYGYTF. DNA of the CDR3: TGCAGCGTTGGGTGGGGTGACTATGGCTACACCTTC.

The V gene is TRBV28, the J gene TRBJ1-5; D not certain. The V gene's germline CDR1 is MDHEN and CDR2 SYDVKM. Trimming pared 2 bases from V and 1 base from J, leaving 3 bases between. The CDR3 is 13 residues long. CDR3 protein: CASSLRSNQPQHF. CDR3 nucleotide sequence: TGTGCCAGCAGTTTAAGGAGCAATCAGCCCCAGCATTTT.

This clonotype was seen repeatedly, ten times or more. The DNA for the CDR3 is TGCGCCAGCAGCCAAGATGGAGAAGATACGCAGTATTTT. Translating gives CASSQDGEDTQYF. V and J are TRBV4-3 and TRBJ2-3; D gene unclear. The germline CDR1 and CDR2 sequences are LGHNA and YSLEER. Deletions cut 0 bases from V and 5 bases from J, with 6 bases between. The CDR3 totals 13 residues.

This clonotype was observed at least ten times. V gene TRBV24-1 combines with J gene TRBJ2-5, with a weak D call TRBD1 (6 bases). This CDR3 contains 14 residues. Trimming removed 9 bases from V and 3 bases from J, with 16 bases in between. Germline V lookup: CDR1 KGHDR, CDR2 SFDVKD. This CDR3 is CATAPNRAEETQYF. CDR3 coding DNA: TGTGCCACCGCGCCTAACAGGGCCGAAGAGACCCAGTACTTC.

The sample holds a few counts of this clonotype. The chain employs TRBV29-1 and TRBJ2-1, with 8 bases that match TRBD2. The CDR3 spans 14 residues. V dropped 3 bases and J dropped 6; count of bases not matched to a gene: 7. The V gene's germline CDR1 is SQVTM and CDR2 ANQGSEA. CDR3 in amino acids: CSVDGGGSGNEQFF. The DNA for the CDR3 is TGCAGCGTTGATGGCGGGGGGTCCGGCAATGAGCAGTTCTTC.

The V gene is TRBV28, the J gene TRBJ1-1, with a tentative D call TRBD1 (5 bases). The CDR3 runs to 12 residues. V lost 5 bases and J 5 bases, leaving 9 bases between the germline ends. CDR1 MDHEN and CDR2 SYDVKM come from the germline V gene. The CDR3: CASSPGGTEAFF. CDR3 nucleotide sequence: TGTGCCAGCAGTCCGGGGGGGACTGAAGCTTTCTTT. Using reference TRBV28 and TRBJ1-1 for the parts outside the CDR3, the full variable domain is DVKVTQSSRYLVKRTGEKVFLECVQDMDHENMFWYRQDPGLGLRLIYFSYDVKMKEKGDIPEGYSVSREKKERFSLILESASTNQTSMYLCASSPGGTEAFFGQGTRLTVV.